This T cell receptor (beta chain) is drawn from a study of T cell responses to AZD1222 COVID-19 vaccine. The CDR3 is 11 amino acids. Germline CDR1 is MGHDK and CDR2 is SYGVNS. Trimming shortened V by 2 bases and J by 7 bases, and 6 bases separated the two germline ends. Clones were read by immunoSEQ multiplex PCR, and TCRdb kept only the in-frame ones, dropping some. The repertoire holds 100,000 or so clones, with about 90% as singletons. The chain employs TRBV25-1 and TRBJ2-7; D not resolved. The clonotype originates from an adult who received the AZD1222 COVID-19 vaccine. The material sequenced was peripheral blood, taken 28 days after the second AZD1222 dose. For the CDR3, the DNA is TGTGCCAGCAGTGAACCTGGAGAGCAGTACTTC. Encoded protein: CASSEPGEQYF.